This TCR beta chain derives from a study of regulatory T cells in long-lasting Graves disease. The time point is: newly diagnosed GD, antithyroid drugs for less than 3 months. From RNA extracted from PBMCs, the TCR library was made. As to this clonotype: Its specificity is unknown. Since no conserved phenylalanine or tryptophan closes the CDR3, a read error is the likely cause.

Findings and caveats of the study: Persistent disease samples used TRBV28, TRBJ1-2 and TRBJ2-5 preferentially.

Trimming took 3 bases from V and 1 from J, leaving 9 bases between them. Per germline, CDR1 LGHDT and CDR2 YNNKEL (reference sequence). The CDR3 covers 14 residues. Arm-PCR of CDR3 regions and iRepertoire HTBI primers were the basis on which TCR beta libraries were built. Using its own MiXCR run on the multiplex PCR reads, TCRdb lists one record per CDR3 protein. The sample holds roughly 530,000 distinct CDR3 sequences, roughly a sixth seen once. The sample also formed part of further work on T cells in Graves' hyperthyroidism and ophthalmopathy. This second study notes: Using 13 V-J features, a model discriminated ophthalmopathy from stable hyperthyroidism.

The sequence came from a woman aged 40-60 years with Graves disease. Material: peripheral blood mononuclear cells (PBMCs), obtained at new diagnosis, from a patient treated with antithyroid drugs. The J gene is TRBJ2-5, the V gene TRBV3-1; D perhaps matches TRBD2 (6 bases). For the CDR3, the DNA is TGTGCCAGCAGCCACCGGACTACCCAAGAGACCCAGTACTAC. Amino acids: CASSHRTTQETQYY.